This TCR beta chain was profiled in a study of siplizumab effects on memory and regulatory T cells. Germline loops: CDR1 MDHEN, CDR2 SYDVKM. The CDR3 contains 15 residues. V shed 5 bases, J shed 0 bases, and the junction held 4 bases outside the gene matches. The table lists this clone with a count of one. Some clones are missing from TCRdb's copy, which holds only in-frame ones; the method was immunoSEQ multiplex PCR. Of about 120,000 clones listed, 93% were seen once; the top ten hold approximately 0.17%. The sequenced sample was non-Treg CD4+ T cells sorted from blood. The rearrangement uses TRBV28 and TRBJ2-3, with 8 bases fitting TRBD2. The sequence came from a human donor in good health. CDR3: CASSVSGESTDTQYF. CDR3 sequence (DNA): TGTGCCAGCAGTGTTAGCGGGGAGAGCACAGATACGCAGTATTTT. Full variable domain (missing parts from reference TRBV28 and TRBJ2-3): DVKVTQSSRYLVKRTGEKVFLECVQDMDHENMFWYRQDPGLGLRLIYFSYDVKMKEKGDIPEGYSVSREKKERFSLILESASTNQTSMYLCASSVSGESTDTQYFGPGTRLTVL.